This T cell receptor beta chain came from a study of regulatory T cells in long-lasting Graves disease. In the case of this clonotype: Its specificity is not known. A much larger clonotype is one base distant, so this may be a read error. Likely a read error: the CDR3 ends without its conserved phenylalanine or tryptophan.

J gave up 5 bases and V 3 bases, and 5 bases lay outside the gene matches. Germline CDR1 SGHVS, CDR2 FQNEAQ. The CDR3 length is 14 residues. General study points: Researchers examined only peripheral blood and not thyroid tissue.

Sequencing libraries for TCR beta were prepared with iRepertoire HTBI primers and Arm-PCR of CDR3 regions. TCRdb re-analysed the multiplex PCR reads in MiXCR, keeping a single row per CDR3 protein. This repertoire shows around 500,000 distinct CDR3 sequences, around 13% found once; its top ten account for more than 8%. The time point denotes: newly diagnosed GD, antithyroid drugs for less than 3 months. PBMC RNA served as the TCR library source. The sample also formed part of further work on T cells in Graves' hyperthyroidism and ophthalmopathy. That source adds: Absence of ophthalmopathy progression within 18 months defined stable Graves' hyperthyroidism.

The starting material was peripheral blood mononuclear cells (PBMCs), obtained at new diagnosis, from a patient treated with antithyroid drugs. The chain couples TRBV7-8 to TRBJ2-5; 8 bases map to TRBD2. This TCR came from a woman aged 30 to 39 with Graves disease. This CDR3 is CASSFSGSWETQYL. The CDR3 coding sequence is TGTGCCAGCAGCTTCAGCGGGAGTTGGGAGACCCAGTACCTC.